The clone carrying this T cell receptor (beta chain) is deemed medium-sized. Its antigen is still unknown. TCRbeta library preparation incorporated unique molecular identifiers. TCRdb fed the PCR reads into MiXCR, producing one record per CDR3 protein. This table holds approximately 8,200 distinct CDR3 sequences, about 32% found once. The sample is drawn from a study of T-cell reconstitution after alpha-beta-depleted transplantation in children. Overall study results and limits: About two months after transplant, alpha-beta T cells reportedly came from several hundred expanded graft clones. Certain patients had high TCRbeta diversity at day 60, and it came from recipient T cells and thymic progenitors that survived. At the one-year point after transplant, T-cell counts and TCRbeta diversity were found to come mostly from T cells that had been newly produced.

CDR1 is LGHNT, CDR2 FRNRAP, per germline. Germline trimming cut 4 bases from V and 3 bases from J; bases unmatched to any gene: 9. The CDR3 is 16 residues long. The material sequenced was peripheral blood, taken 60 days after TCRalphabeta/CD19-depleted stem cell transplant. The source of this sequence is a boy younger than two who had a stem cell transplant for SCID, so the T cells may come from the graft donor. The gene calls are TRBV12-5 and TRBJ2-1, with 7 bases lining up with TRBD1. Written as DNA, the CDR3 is TGTGCTAGTGGTTACCTGGAGACAGGGAACTACAATGAGCAGTTCTTC. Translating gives CASGYLETGNYNEQFF.